The 7 T cell receptor beta chains given below trace back to one sample, sequenced in a study of blood T cells in healthy people across ages (dated by TCRdb to between 2015 and 2016). Libraries were constructed by 5' RACE. The instrument was an Illumina HiSeq 2500. The second PCR ran for roughly 7 to 12 cycles and used a J-beta primer mix along with a sample-barcoded 5' primer. TCRdb reworked the public reads: Q25 trimming with fastp, MiXCR clone assembly, productive beta chains retained. Records with the same CDR3 protein are collapsed into one entry carrying the most frequent genes and DNA. The sample yields more than 800,000 distinct CDR3 sequences; roughly 26% were counted once. The top ten constitute roughly 17% of the sample. Sequencing used blood. These receptors were taken from a woman older than 75 in good health.

Many counts were recorded for this clonotype. The V and J genes are TRBV7-2 and TRBJ2-4, with 12 bases that match TRBD2. Losses at the gene ends were 5 bases for V and 6 bases for J; bases not matched to a gene: 5. The CDR3 covers 15 residues. Germline-derived CDR1 and CDR2 are SGHTA and FQGNSA. Written as DNA, the CDR3 is TGTGCCAGCAGCGCGACTAGCGGGGGACTAAACATTCAGTACTTC. Translated, it gives CASSATSGGLNIQYF.

This clonotype was seen a few times. Possible read error: a much larger clone is one base away. The chain joins TRBV5-1 to TRBJ2-5; D uncertain. This CDR3 spans 13 amino acids. The germline CDR1 and CDR2 sequences are SGHRS and YFSETQ. The ends were cut back, 3 bases at V and 5 bases at J, with 11 bases in the middle. CDR3 loop: CASSSDVVETQYF. For the CDR3, the DNA is TGCGCCAGCAGCTCGGACGTGGTGGAGACCCAGTACTTC.

The chain employs TRBV6-2 or TRBV6-3 and TRBJ1-6; 7 positions match TRBD1. The germline gives CDR1 MNHEY, CDR2 SVGEGT. This CDR3 is built from 15 residues. With V trimmed by 5 bases and J by 7 bases, 8 bases remained unmatched. As DNA, the CDR3 is TGTGCCAGCAGTCCTCGGGACAGACGAAATTCACCCCTCCACTTT. Translation gives CASSPRDRRNSPLHF.

This clonotype was picked up a small number of times. The chain joins TRBV7-9 to TRBJ2-2, with D possibly matching TRBD2 (6 bases). The CDR3 contains 15 residues. V lost 2 bases to trimming and J lost 4 bases, with 11 bases between them. CDR1 and CDR2 (germline): SEHNR, FQNEAQ (reference sequence). CDR3 amino acids: CASSLLGLFTGELFF. The CDR3 DNA follows: TGTGCCAGCAGCTTACTGGGACTTTTCACCGGGGAGCTGTTTTTT.

In regard to this clonotype: A much larger clone lies one base from this, so it may be a read error. J is TRBJ2-5 and V is TRBV29-1, with a tentative D call TRBD1 (6 bases). The CDR3 loop spans 13 amino acids. Germline V gene lookup returns CDR1 SQVTM and CDR2 ANQGSEA. The CDR3, as DNA: TGCGGCGTTGAATCGGTGACAGGTTCGACCCAGTACTTC. Translation gives CGVESVTGSTQYF. Full variable domain (rest looked up from reference TRBV29-1 and TRBJ2-5): SAVISQKPSRDICQRGTSLTIQCQVDSQVTMMFWYRQQPGQSLTLIATANQGSEATYESGFVIDKFPISRPNLTFSTLTVSNMSPEDSSIYLCGVESVTGSTQYFGPGTRLLVL.

Comments on this clonotype: Being one base from a much bigger clone, this may be a read error. The rearrangement joins TRBV20-1 to TRBJ2-7, with 11 positions matching TRBD2. This CDR3 region has 16 residues. Germline V gene data show CDR1 as DFQATT and CDR2 as SNEGSKA (reference sequence). V gave up 3 bases and J gave up 7 bases; unmatched junction bases: 14. For the CDR3, the DNA is TGCAGTGCTAGGCCCTTACTAGCGGGGGTCGGAAATGAGCAGTACTTC. This codes for CSARPLLAGVGNEQYF.

A remark on this clonotype: This sequence may be a read error, since a much larger clone differs from it by one base. The gene calls are TRBV20-1 and TRBJ2-3, with 9 bases fitting TRBD2. Germline loops: CDR1 DFQATT, CDR2 SNEGSKA (reference sequence). The CDR3 runs to 16 residues. CDR3 amino acids: CSARGSLAGSTDTRYF. In DNA form, the CDR3 reads TGCAGTGCTAGAGGGAGTCTAGCGGGGAGCACAGATACGCGGTATTTT.